Below are 15 T cell receptor beta chains sequenced from a single sample in a study of blood T cell repertoires in COVID-19. Measured with immunoSEQ multiplex PCR; TCRdb has only the in-frame clones, and not every one. The data show about 290,000 clones, approximately 88% seen once. The source material was PBMCs or T cells enriched from blood (not recorded which). All receptors come from a woman in her thirties or forties who had recovered from COVID-19.

The rearrangement uses TRBV5-1 and TRBJ1-1; 8 nucleotides line up with TRBD1. Germline V gives CDR1 SGHRS, CDR2 YFSETQ. The CDR3 loop spans 15 amino acids. V shed 4 bases, J shed 1 base, and the junction held 6 bases outside the gene matches. The CDR3 coding sequence is TGCGCCAGCAGCCTGGGGGACAGGAGGAACACTGAAGCTTTCTTT. This codes for CASSLGDRRNTEAFF.

This clone was seen a few times. The V call is TRBV18, the J call TRBJ2-1; 9 bases fit TRBD2. The CDR3 length is 16 residues. The V and J ends lost 3 bases and 0 bases, in that order; junction bases with no gene match: 3. Germline lookup yields CDR1 KGHSH and CDR2 LQKENI. As DNA, the CDR3 is TGTGCCAGCTCACCGCTAGCGGGGACCTCCTACAATGAGCAGTTCTTC. Its translation is CASSPLAGTSYNEQFF. Combining the CDR3 with reference TRBV18 and TRBJ2-1 gives the whole variable domain NAGVMQNPRHLVRRRGQEARLRCSPMKGHSHVYWYRQLPEEGLKFMVYLQKENIIDESGMPKERFSAEFPKEGPSILRIQQVVRGDSAAYFCASSPLAGTSYNEQFFGPGTRLTVL.

The chain has TRBV29-1 and TRBJ1-2; D might be TRBD1 (5 bases). This CDR3 has 14 residues. Germline values: CDR1 SQVTM, CDR2 ANQGSEA. V lost 0 bases, J lost 7 bases, and 15 bases lay in between. The CDR3 spells CSVEDGWGASGYTF. The CDR3, as DNA: TGCAGCGTTGAAGATGGTTGGGGCGCGTCTGGCTACACCTTC. The full variable domain, completed using reference TRBV29-1 and TRBJ1-2, is SAVISQKPSRDICQRGTSLTIQCQVDSQVTMMFWYRQQPGQSLTLIATANQGSEATYESGFVIDKFPISRPNLTFSTLTVSNMSPEDSSIYLCSVEDGWGASGYTFGSGTRLTVV.

The V and J genes are TRBV18 and TRBJ2-5; D gene unclear. Germline V gene data show CDR1 as KGHSH and CDR2 as LQKENI. CDR3 length: 12 amino acids. Trimming took 3 bases from V and 0 from J, leaving 2 bases between them. The CDR3 DNA reads TGTGCCAGCTCACCTAACCAAGAGACCCAGTACTTC. It encodes CASSPNQETQYF.

This chain joins TRBV5-8 and TRBJ2-7; the match to TRBD1 covers 7 bases. The V segment lost 4 bases and the J segment 6 bases; nucleotides outside the gene matches: 13. The CDR3 contains 15 residues. Germline assignment: CDR1 SGHTS and CDR2 YDEGEE. This CDR3 reads CASSRLTGALSEQYF. Here the CDR3 DNA reads TGTGCCAGCAGCCGACTCACAGGGGCTCTTAGCGAGCAGTACTTC.

This chain joins TRBV19 and TRBJ1-2; no definite D call. Germline V CDR1 and CDR2: LNHDA, SQIVND (reference sequence). There are 15 residues in the CDR3. Trimming left V 5 bases short and J 4 bases short, with 17 bases between. CDR3 region: CASSHGRSTGYGYTF. The DNA of the CDR3 is TGTGCCAGTAGTCATGGCCGTTCTACGGGCTATGGCTACACCTTC.

J is TRBJ2-3 and V is TRBV5-1; D gene ambiguous. Germline CDR1 reads SGHRS; CDR2 reads YFSETQ. Trimming pared 0 bases from V and 0 bases from J, leaving 8 bases between. This CDR3 region has 15 residues. The CDR3 DNA reads as TGCGCCAGCAGCTTGGGGGCAGCTAGCACAGATACGCAGTATTTT. Translating it yields CASSLGAASTDTQYF.

Comments on this clone: Other DNA sequences from this sample encode an identical CDR3 as well. The genes are TRBV2 and TRBJ1-2; D not certain. The CDR3 is made up of 12 amino acids. Trimming left V 6 bases short and J 4 bases short, with 9 bases between. The germline V gene has CDR1 SNHLY and CDR2 FYNNEI. The CDR3 spells CASSSTGYGYTF. As DNA, the CDR3 is TGTGCCAGCAGCTCTACCGGCTATGGCTACACCTTC.

V and J are TRBV24-1 and TRBJ2-1; a possible D gene is TRBD1 (6 bases). Germline V lookup: CDR1 KGHDR, CDR2 SFDVKD. CDR3 length: 15 amino acids. Trimming removed 2 bases from V and 3 bases from J, with 10 bases in between. The chain's CDR3 is CATSDSGTIYNEQFF. The CDR3 DNA is TGTGCCACCAGTGATTCCGGGACAATCTACAATGAGCAGTTCTTC.

The V and J genes are TRBV3-1 (or the pseudogene TRBV3-2) and TRBJ2-1; the D is unclear. Trimming took 1 base from V and 4 from J, leaving 8 bases between them. Germline assignment: CDR1 LGHDT and CDR2 YNNKEL (reference sequence). This CDR3 has 14 amino acids. The CDR3 reads CASSQALDYNEQFF. CDR3 sequence (DNA): TGTGCCAGCAGCCAAGCTTTAGATTACAATGAGCAGTTCTTC.

V is TRBV11-2 and J is TRBJ1-3; D not resolved. Germline loops: CDR1 SGHAT, CDR2 FQNNGV. The CDR3 sequence is 14 residues long. Trimming removed 1 base at V and 0 bases at J, with 4 bases between. The CDR3 spells CASSLAGSGNTIYF. The DNA for the CDR3 is TGTGCCAGCAGCTTAGCGGGCTCTGGAAACACCATATATTTT.

The J gene is TRBJ1-1, the V gene TRBV4-2; 7 bases match TRBD1. This CDR3 is 16 amino acids long. The ends lost 2 bases at V and 1 base at J; junction bases unmatched: 7. The germline V gene encodes CDR1 LGHNA and CDR2 YNFKEQ. In DNA form, the CDR3 reads TGTGCCAGCAGCCAAAAGGGGGCCCCCGGGAACACTGAAGCTTTCTTT. Residues: CASSQKGAPGNTEAFF.

This chain links TRBV5-1 with TRBJ2-1; 7 positions agree with TRBD1. The V gene's germline CDR1 is SGHRS and CDR2 YFSETQ. This CDR3 comprises 15 residues. After removal of 0 bases from V and 4 bases from J, the junction contained 4 bases not matched to a gene. The CDR3 region is CASSLVDRVYNEQFF. The CDR3 coding sequence is TGCGCCAGCAGCTTGGTCGACAGGGTTTACAATGAGCAGTTCTTC.

CDR3 amino acids: CASSVAGAEETQYF. CDR3 DNA sequence: TGCGCCAGCAGCGTAGCGGGGGCCGAAGAGACCCAGTACTTC. J is TRBJ2-5 and V is TRBV5-1; 9 nucleotides align to TRBD2. This CDR3 is built from 14 residues. In germline, CDR1 is SGHRS, CDR2 YFSETQ. Trimming cost V 4 bases and J 3 bases; bases outside gene matches: 4.

The V gene is TRBV6-5, the J gene TRBJ1-1; a possible D gene is TRBD1 (5 bases). Trimming took 8 bases from V and 3 from J, leaving 13 bases between them. Germline V gives CDR1 MNHEY, CDR2 SVGAGI. The CDR3 is 13 amino acids. The CDR3 region is CASAGTRYTEAFF. The CDR3 DNA is TGTGCCAGCGCTGGGACTCGGTACACTGAAGCTTTCTTT.